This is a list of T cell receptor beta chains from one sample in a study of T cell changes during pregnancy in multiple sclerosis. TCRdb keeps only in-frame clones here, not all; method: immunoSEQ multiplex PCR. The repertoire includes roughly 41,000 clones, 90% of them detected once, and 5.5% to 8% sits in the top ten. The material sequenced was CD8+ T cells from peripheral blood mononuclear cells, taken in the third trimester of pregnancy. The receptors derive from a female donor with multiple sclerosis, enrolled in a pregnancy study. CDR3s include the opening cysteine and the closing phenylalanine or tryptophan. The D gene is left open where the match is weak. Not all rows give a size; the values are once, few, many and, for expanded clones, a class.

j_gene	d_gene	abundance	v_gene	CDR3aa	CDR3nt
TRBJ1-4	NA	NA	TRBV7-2	CASSLPEGSEREKLFF	TGTGCCAGCAGCTTACCCGAGGGCTCCGAACGGGAAAAACTGTTTTTT
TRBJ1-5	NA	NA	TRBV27	CASSPGASHQPQHF	TGTGCCAGCAGCCCGGGAGCCTCCCATCAGCCCCAGCATTTT
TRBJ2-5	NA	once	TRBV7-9	CASSLPSVKETQYF	TGTGCCAGCAGCTTGCCTAGCGTAAAAGAGACCCAGTACTTC
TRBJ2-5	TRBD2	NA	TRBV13	CASSRAGEETQYF	TGTGCCAGCAGCCGAGCGGGGGAGGAGACCCAGTACTTC
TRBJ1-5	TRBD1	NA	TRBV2	CASSHTGEGNQPQHF	TGTGCCAGCAGTCATACAGGGGAGGGCAATCAGCCCCAGCATTTT
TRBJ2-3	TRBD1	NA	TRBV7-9	CASSFGGQADTQYF	TGTGCCAGCAGCTTTGGAGGACAGGCAGATACGCAGTATTTT
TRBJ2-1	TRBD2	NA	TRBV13	CASSLGYLAREGGNEQFF	TGTGCCAGCAGCTTAGGCTACCTGGCGAGGGAGGGCGGCAATGAGCAGTTCTTC
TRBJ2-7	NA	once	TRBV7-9	CASSFGGTYEQYF	TGTGCCAGCAGCTTCGGAGGAACCTACGAGCAGTACTTC
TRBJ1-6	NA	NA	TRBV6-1	CASILEGYNSPLHF	TGTGCCAGCATTCTAGAGGGCTATAATTCACCCCTCCACTTT
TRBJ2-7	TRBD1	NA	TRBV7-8	CASSLPAGTGDLYEQYF	TGTGCCAGCAGCCTCCCCGCAGGGACAGGGGATTTATACGAGCAGTACTTC
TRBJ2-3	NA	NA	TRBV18	CASSSLDAVDWGTDTQYF	TGTGCCAGCTCATCCCTCGACGCCGTCGACTGGGGCACAGATACGCAGTATTTT
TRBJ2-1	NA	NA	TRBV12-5	CASGTFGSIRDEQFF	TGTGCTAGTGGTACGTTTGGGAGTATTAGGGATGAGCAGTTCTTC
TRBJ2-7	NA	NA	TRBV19	CASSLGAVNYEQYF	TGTGCCAGTAGTCTGGGGGCAGTAAACTACGAGCAGTACTTC
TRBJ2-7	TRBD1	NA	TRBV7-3	CASSYGTGEGYEQYF	TGTGCCAGCAGTTACGGGACAGGGGAAGGGTACGAGCAGTACTTC
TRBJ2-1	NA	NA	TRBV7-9	CASSLDGGWTNNEQFF	TGTGCCAGCAGCTTAGATGGGGGCTGGACCAACAATGAGCAGTTCTTC
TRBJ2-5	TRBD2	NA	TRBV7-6	CASSFNPTSGQETQYF	TGTGCCAGCAGCTTTAATCCGACTAGCGGACAAGAGACCCAGTACTTC
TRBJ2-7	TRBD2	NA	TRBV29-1	CSVVVTSIPSYEQYF	TGCAGCGTTGTTGTGACTAGCATCCCCTCCTACGAGCAGTACTTC
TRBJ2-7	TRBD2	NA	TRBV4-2	CASSQDQLAETYEQYF	TGTGCCAGCAGCCAAGATCAGCTAGCGGAGACCTACGAGCAGTACTTC
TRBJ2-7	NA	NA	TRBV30	CAWSELSYEQYF	TGTGCCTGGAGCGAGTTATCCTACGAGCAGTACTTC
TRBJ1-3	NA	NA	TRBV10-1	CASSEERRGRGRAGNTIYF	TGCGCCAGCAGTGAGGAAAGGAGGGGTAGAGGGCGAGCTGGAAACACCATATATTTT
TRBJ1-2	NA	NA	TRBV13	CASSFSMGRGNGYTF	TGTGCCAGCAGCTTCTCGATGGGGCGGGGGAATGGCTACACCTTC
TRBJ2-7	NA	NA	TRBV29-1	CSVGVGEGGEQYF	TGCAGCGTTGGGGTGGGAGAGGGTGGCGAGCAGTACTTC
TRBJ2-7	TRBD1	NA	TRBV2	CATGQASYEQYF	TGTGCCACCGGACAGGCGTCCTACGAGCAGTACTTC
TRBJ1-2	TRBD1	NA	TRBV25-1	CASSILSGQGGGYTF	TGTGCCAGCAGTATCCTATCGGGACAGGGCGGTGGCTACACCTTC
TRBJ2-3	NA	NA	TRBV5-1	CASSLFAGNTDTQYF	TGCGCCAGCAGCTTGTTCGCGGGGAACACAGATACGCAGTATTTT
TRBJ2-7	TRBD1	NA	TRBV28	CASSTRNTGQVAYEQYF	TGTGCCAGCAGTACACGAAATACAGGACAGGTTGCCTACGAGCAGTACTTC
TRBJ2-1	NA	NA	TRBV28	CASSPGVPYNEQFF	TGTGCCAGCAGCCCGGGGGTCCCCTACAATGAGCAGTTCTTC
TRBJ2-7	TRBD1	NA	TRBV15	CATSATGAGSYEQYF	TGTGCCACCAGCGCAACAGGGGCCGGGTCCTACGAGCAGTACTTC
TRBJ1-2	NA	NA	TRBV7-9	CASSLERGYTF	TGTGCCAGCAGCTTAGAGCGTGGCTACACCTTC
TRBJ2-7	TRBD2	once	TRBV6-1	CASSVLAGSSYEQYF	TGTGCCAGCAGTGTACTAGCGGGGAGCTCCTACGAGCAGTACTTC
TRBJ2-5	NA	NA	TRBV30	CAWSTGYQETQYF	TGTGCCTGGAGCACAGGGTACCAAGAGACCCAGTACTTC
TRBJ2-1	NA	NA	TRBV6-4	CASSEDSYNEQFF	TGTGCCAGCAGTGAGGACTCTTACAATGAGCAGTTCTTC
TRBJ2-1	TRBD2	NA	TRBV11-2	CASSLASASGWEQFF	TGTGCCAGCAGCTTGGCCTCGGCTAGCGGGTGGGAGCAGTTCTTC
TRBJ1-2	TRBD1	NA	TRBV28	CASSSEETGDYGYTF	TGTGCCAGCAGTTCAGAAGAGACAGGGGACTATGGCTACACCTTC
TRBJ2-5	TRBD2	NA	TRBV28	CASSLGLAGGLQETQYF	TGTGCCAGCAGTTTGGGACTAGCGGGAGGGTTACAAGAGACCCAGTACTTC
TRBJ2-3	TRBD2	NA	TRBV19	CASSILAGERDTQYF	TGTGCCAGTAGTATCCTAGCGGGGGAGCGGGATACGCAGTATTTT
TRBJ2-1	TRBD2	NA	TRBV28	CAASSGISNEQFF	TGTGCCGCCTCTAGCGGGATTAGCAATGAGCAGTTCTTC
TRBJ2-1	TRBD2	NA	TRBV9	CASSVGSSGTPNEQFF	TGTGCCAGCAGCGTAGGGTCTAGCGGGACCCCGAATGAGCAGTTCTTC
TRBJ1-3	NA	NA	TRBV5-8	CASSPSPRNTIYF	TGTGCCAGCAGCCCCAGTCCCCGAAACACCATATATTTT
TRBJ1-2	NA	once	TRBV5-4	CASSIDSYGYTF	TGTGCCAGCAGCATCGACTCCTATGGCTACACCTTC
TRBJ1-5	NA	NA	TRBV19	CASSIPGLVNQPQHF	TGTGCCAGTAGTATTCCAGGGCTCGTCAATCAGCCCCAGCATTTT
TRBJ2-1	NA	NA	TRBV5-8	CASSSWGRGIGDNEQFF	TGTGCCAGCAGCTCCTGGGGACGGGGGATCGGTGACAATGAGCAGTTCTTC
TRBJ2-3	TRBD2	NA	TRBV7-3	CASSLTGGITDTQYF	TGTGCCAGCAGCTTAACGGGAGGGATCACAGATACGCAGTATTTT
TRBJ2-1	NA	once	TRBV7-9	CASRQQGNEQFF	TGTGCCAGCAGGCAACAGGGAAATGAGCAGTTCTTC
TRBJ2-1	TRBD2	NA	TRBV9	CASTPGLAAHNEQFF	TGTGCCAGCACCCCGGGACTAGCGGCCCATAATGAGCAGTTCTTC
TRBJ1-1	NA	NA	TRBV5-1	CASSLDQGPTEAFF	TGCGCCAGCAGCTTGGATCAGGGTCCCACTGAAGCTTTCTTT
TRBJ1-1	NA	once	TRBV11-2	CASSLVGGEAFF	TGTGCCAGCAGCTTAGTAGGGGGTGAAGCTTTCTTT
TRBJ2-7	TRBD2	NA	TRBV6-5	CASSYLAGVYEQYF	TGTGCCAGCAGTTATCTAGCGGGAGTCTACGAGCAGTACTTC
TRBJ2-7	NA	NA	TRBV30	CARTEGQQYF	TGTGCACGGACAGAGGGCCAGCAGTACTTC
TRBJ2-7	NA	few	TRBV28	CASSRTVYEQYF	TGTGCCAGCAGTCGGACAGTCTACGAGCAGTACTTC
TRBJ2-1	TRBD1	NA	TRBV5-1	CASRNTPGTGYNEQFF	TGCGCCAGCCGTAACACCCCCGGGACAGGCTACAATGAGCAGTTCTTC
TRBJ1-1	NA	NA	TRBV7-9	CASSQTDSPLNTEAFF	TGTGCCAGCAGCCAGACGGACAGCCCCTTGAACACTGAAGCTTTCTTT
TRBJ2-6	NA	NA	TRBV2	CASSEKGFGANVLTF	TGTGCCAGCAGTGAAAAGGGGTTTGGGGCCAACGTCCTGACTTTC
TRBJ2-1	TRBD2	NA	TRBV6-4	CASSDGLAGDMAEQFF	TGTGCCAGCAGTGACGGACTAGCGGGAGATATGGCTGAGCAGTTCTTC
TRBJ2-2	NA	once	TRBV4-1	CASSQGPGAGELFF	TGCGCCAGCAGCCAAGGTCCCGGGGCCGGGGAGCTGTTTTTT
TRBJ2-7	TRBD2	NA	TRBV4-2	CASSQELAGNYEQYF	TGTGCCAGCAGCCAAGAACTAGCGGGAAACTACGAGCAGTACTTC
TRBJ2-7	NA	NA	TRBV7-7	CASSLQGSHEQYF	TGTGCCAGCAGCTTACAGGGGAGCCACGAGCAGTACTTC
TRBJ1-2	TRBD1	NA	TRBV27	CASSSGGTGNGYTF	TGTGCCAGCAGTTCCGGTGGGACAGGGAATGGCTACACCTTC
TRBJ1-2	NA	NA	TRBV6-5	CASSSPTDIYGYTF	TGTGCCAGCAGTTCCCCGACTGATATCTATGGCTACACCTTC